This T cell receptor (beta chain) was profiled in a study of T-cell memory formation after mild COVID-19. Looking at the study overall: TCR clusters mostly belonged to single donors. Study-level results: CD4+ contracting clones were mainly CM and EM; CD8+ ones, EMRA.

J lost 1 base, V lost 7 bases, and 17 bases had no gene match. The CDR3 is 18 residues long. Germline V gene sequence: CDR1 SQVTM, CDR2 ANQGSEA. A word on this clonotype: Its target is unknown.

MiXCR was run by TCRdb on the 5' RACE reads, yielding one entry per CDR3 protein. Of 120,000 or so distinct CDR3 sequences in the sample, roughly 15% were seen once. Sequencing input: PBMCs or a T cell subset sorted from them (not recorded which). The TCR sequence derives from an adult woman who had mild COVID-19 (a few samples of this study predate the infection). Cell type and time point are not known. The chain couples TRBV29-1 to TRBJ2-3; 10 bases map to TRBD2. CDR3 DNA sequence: TGCAGCGGGACCCTGGGGCTAGCGGGGGCCGGGGGCACAGATACGCAGTATTTT. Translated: CSGTLGLAGAGGTDTQYF.